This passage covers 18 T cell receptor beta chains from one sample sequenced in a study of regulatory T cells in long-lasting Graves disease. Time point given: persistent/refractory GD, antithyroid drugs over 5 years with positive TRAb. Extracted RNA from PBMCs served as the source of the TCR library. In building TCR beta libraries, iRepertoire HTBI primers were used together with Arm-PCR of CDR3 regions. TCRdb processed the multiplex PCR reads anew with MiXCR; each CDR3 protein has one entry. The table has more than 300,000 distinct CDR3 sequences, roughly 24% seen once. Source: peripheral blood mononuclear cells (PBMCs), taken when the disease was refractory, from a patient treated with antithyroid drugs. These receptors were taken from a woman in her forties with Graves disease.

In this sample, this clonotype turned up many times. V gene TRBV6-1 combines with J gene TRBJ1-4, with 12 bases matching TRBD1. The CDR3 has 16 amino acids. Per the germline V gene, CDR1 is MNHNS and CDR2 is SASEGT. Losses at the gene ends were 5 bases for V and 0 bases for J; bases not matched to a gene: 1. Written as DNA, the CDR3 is TGTGCCAGCAGTAGGGACAGGGGGCCAACTAATGAAAAACTGTTTTTT. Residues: CASSRDRGPTNEKLFF.

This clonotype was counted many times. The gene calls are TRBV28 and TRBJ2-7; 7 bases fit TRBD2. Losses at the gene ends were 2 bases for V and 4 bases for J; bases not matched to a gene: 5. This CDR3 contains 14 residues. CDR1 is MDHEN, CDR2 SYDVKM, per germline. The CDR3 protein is CASSLLSGLYEQYF. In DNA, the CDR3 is TGTGCCAGCAGTTTACTTAGCGGGCTATACGAGCAGTACTTC.

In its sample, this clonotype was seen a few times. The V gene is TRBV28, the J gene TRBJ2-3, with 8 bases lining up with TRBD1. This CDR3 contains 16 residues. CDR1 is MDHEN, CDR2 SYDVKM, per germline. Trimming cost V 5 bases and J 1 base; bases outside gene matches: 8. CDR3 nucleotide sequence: TGTGCCAGCAGTAGAGCCGGGACAGGACGCACAGATACGCAGTATTTT. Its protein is CASSRAGTGRTDTQYF.

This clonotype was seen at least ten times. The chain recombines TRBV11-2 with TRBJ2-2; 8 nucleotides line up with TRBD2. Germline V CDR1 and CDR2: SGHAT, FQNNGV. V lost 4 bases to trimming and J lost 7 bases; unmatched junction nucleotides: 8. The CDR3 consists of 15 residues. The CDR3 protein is CASSSSTSVIGELFF. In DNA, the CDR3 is TGTGCCAGCAGCTCCTCGACTAGCGTGATCGGGGAGCTGTTTTTT.

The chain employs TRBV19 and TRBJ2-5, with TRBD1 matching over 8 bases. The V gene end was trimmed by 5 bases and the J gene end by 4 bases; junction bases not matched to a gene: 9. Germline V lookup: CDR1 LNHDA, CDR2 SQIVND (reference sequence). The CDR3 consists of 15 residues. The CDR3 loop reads CASSVSRGRGETQYF. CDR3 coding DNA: TGTGCCAGTAGTGTCAGCAGGGGGCGGGGAGAGACCCAGTACTTC.

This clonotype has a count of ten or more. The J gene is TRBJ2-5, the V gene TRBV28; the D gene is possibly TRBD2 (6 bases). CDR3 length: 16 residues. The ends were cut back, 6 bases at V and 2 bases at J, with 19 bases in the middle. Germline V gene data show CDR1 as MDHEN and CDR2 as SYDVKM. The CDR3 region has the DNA TGTGCCAGCAGCCCGACCTGGGGCGGGAATCAAGAGACCCAGTACTTC. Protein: CASSPTWGGNQETQYF. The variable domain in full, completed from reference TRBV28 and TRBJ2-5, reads DVKVTQSSRYLVKRTGEKVFLECVQDMDHENMFWYRQDPGLGLRLIYFSYDVKMKEKGDIPEGYSVSREKKERFSLILESASTNQTSMYLCASSPTWGGNQETQYFGPGTRLLVL.

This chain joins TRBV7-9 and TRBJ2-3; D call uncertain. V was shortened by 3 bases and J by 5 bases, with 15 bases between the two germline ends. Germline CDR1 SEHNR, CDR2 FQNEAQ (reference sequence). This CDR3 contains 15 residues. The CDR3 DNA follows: TGTGCCAGCAGCTTCGGGCACCCTTTGATAGATACGCAGTATTTT. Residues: CASSFGHPLIDTQYF.

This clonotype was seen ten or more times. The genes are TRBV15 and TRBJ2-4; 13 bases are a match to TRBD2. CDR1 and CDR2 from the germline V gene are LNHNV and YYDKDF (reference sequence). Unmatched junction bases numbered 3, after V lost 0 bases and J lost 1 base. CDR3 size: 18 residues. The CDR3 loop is CATSRELAGGLAKNIQYF. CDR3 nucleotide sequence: TGTGCCACCAGCAGAGAACTAGCGGGAGGGCTGGCCAAAAACATTCAGTACTTC. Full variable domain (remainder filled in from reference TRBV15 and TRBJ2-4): DAMVIQNPRYQVTQFGKPVTLSCSQTLNHNVMYWYQQKSSQAPKLLFHYYDKDFNNEADTPDNFQSRRPNTSFCFLDIRSPGLGDTAMYLCATSRELAGGLAKNIQYFGAGTRLSVL.

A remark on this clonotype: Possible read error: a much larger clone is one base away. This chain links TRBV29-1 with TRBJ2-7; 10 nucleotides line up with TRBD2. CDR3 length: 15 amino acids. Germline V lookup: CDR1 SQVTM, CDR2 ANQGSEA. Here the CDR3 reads CGARSGLAGAYEQYF. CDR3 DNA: TGCGGCGCTAGGAGTGGGCTAGCGGGAGCCTACGAGCAGTACTTC.

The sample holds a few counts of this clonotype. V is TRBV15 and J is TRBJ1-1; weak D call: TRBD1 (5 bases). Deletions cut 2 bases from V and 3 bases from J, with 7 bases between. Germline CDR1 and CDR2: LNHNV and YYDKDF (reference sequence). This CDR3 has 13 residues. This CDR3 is CATSRRGDTEAFF. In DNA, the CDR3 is TGTGCCACCAGCAGAAGAGGGGACACTGAAGCTTTCTTT. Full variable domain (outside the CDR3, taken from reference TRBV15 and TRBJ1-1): DAMVIQNPRYQVTQFGKPVTLSCSQTLNHNVMYWYQQKSSQAPKLLFHYYDKDFNNEADTPDNFQSRRPNTSFCFLDIRSPGLGDTAMYLCATSRRGDTEAFFGQGTRLTVV.

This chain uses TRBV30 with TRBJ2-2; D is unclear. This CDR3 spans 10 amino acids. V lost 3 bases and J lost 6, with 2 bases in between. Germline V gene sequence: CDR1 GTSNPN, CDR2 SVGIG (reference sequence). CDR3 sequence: CAWRSGELFF. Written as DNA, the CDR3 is TGTGCCTGGAGGTCCGGGGAGCTGTTTTTT.

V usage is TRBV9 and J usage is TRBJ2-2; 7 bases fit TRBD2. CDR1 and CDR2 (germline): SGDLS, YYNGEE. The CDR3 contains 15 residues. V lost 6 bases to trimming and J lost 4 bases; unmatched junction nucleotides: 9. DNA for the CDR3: TGTGCCAGCAACGTCGGCACTAGCGCCACCGGGGAGCTGTTTTTT. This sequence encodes CASNVGTSATGELFF.

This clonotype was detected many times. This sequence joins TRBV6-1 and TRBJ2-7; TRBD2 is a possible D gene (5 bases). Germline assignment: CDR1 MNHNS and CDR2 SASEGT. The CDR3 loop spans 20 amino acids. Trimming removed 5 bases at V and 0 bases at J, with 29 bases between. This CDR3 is CASSPGEGSTSTAFSYEQYF. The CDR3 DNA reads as TGTGCCAGCAGTCCCGGAGAGGGCTCAACCTCAACGGCCTTCTCCTACGAGCAGTACTTC.

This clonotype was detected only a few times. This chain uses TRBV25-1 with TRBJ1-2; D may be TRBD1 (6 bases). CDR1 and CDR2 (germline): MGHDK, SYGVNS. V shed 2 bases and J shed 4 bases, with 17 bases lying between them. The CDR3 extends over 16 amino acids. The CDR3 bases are TGTGCCAGCAGTGAAGAAGGGGCAGGGGATGGCTATGGCTACACCTTC. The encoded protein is CASSEEGAGDGYGYTF.

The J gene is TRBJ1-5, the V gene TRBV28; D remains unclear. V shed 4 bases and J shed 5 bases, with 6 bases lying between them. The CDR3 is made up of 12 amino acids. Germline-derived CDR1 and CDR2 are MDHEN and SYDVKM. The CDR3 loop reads CASSSSHQPQHF. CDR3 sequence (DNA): TGTGCCAGCAGTTCATCACATCAGCCCCAGCATTTT.

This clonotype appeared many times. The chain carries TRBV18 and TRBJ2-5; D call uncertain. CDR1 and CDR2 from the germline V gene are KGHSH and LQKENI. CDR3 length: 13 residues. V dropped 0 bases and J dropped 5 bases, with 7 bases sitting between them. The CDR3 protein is CASSPPARETQYF. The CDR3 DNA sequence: TGTGCCAGCTCACCACCAGCGAGGGAGACCCAGTACTTC.

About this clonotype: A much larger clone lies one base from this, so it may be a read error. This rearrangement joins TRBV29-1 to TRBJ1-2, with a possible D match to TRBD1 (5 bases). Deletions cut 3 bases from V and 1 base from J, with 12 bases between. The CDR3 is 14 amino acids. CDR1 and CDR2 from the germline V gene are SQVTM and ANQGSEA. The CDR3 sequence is CSVDRGTINYGYTF. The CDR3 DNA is TGCAGCGTTGATCGAGGGACCATTAACTATGGCTACACCTTC.

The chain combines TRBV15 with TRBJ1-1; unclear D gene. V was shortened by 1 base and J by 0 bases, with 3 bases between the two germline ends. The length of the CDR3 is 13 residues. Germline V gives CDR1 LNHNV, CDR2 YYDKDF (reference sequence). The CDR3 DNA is TGTGCCACCAGCAGAGGTCTGAACACTGAAGCTTTCTTT. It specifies CATSRGLNTEAFF.